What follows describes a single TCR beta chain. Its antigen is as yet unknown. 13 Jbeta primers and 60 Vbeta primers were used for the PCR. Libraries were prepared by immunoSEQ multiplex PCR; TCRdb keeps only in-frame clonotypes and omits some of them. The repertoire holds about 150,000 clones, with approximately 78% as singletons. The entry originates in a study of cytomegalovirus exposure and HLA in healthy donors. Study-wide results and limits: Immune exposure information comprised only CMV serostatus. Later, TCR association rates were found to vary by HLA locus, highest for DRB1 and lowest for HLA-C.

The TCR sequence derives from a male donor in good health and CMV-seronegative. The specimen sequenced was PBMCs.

CDR3 coding DNA: TGTGCCAGCAGCTTGTGGGCGGGAGACGAGCAGTACTTC. It is translated as CASSLWAGDEQYF. V usage is TRBV11-2 and J usage is TRBJ2-5; the match to TRBD2 covers 7 bases. The last part of the DNA fits TRBJ2-7 better; the J call may be wrong. Germline V gene sequence: CDR1 SGHAT, CDR2 FQNNGV. The CDR3 has 13 amino acids.